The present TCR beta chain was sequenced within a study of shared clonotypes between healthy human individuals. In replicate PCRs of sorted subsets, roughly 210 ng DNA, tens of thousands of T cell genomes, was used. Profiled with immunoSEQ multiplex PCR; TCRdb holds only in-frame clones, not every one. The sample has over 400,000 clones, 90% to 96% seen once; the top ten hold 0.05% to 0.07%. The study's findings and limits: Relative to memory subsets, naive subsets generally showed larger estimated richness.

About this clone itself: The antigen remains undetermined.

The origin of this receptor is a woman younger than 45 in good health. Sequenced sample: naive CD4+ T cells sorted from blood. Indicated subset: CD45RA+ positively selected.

The CDR3 nucleotides read TGCGCCAGCAGCCAAGATGGGGTATGGGGTGAAAGCACAGATACGCAGTATTTT. Encoded protein: CASSQDGVWGESTDTQYF. The chain uses TRBV4-1 and TRBJ2-3; D is unclear. The CDR3 is 18 amino acids. Germline V gene sequence: CDR1 MGHRA, CDR2 YSYEKL. The V gene lost 0 bases and the J gene lost 0 bases, with 16 bases spanning the gap.